The present T cell receptor beta chain was sequenced within a study of human T cells and chemical hapten exposure. Study-level background: Patients got weekly scalp diphenylcyclopropenone doses over the roughly 22-week study. Study results and caveats: Significantly more large CDR3 similarity clusters arose among expanded TCRs than among controls.

In this sample, this clonotype turned up many times. Its antigen is not known. Per the study methods: Per sample, the median was around 100,000 TCRs, with values from roughly 23,000 to 640,000. MiXCR, run by TCRdb on the RACE reads, gives a single entry per CDR3 protein. The V and J calls and clone size come from TCRdb's table, not from the authors' own analysis. The sample yields approximately 370,000 distinct CDR3 sequences, 5.5% seen once. CDR1 is ENHRY, CDR2 SYGVKD, per germline. The CDR3 length is 13 residues. V shed 10 bases, J shed 7 bases, and the junction held 7 bases outside the gene matches. Noted time point: pre-sensitization, week 0. Treatment described: therapeutic diphenylcyclopropenone sensitization with weekly scalp DPC. Blood, whole and unfractionated, served as the source for total RNA extraction.

V is TRBV10-3 and J is TRBJ2-2; 9 bases line up with TRBD1. This specimen consisted of whole blood, obtained in connection with sensitization to the hapten diphenylcyclopropenone (DPC). This TCR was sampled from a woman in her late teens or twenties with alopecia areata. Some clones in this sample may be carry-over from other donors' samples. The CDR3 coding sequence is TGTGCCACCAGGGGACAGGGAGACGGGGAGCTGTTTTTT. Amino acid sequence: CATRGQGDGELFF.